A selection of T cell receptor beta chains follows, all from one sample in a study of beta chain features in type 1 diabetes. Sequencing used immunoSEQ multiplex PCR; TCRdb keeps in-frame clones, though not all of them. This sample has 85,000 to 110,000 clones, with approximately 30% found just once. Sequencing used central memory CD4+ T cells from blood. Receptors were obtained from a woman aged 18-29 years with type 1 diabetes. Each CDR3 is given with its conserved first and last residue. A D gene is named only where the DNA matches it firmly. Not every row has a clone size; where given, it reads once, few, many or a size class.

CDR3aa	CDR3nt	j_gene	d_gene	abundance	v_gene
CASSSTSGNRHEQFF	TGTGCCAGCAGCTCGACTAGCGGGAACCGACATGAGCAGTTCTTC	TRBJ2-1	TRBD2	few	TRBV7-3
CASSIRGEFNEQFF	TGCGCCAGCAGTATAAGGGGCGAGTTCAATGAGCAGTTCTTC	TRBJ2-1	NA	few	TRBV5-1
CASSPPGQGSYNEQFF	TGTGCCAGCAGTCCCCCGGGACAGGGGTCCTACAATGAGCAGTTCTTC	TRBJ2-1	TRBD1	NA	TRBV28
CSGTRGGPISYEQYF	TGCAGCGGGACACGGGGGGGGCCCATCTCCTACGAGCAGTACTTC	TRBJ2-7	TRBD2	NA	TRBV29-1
CASRQGAAGRGAFF	TGTGCCAGCAGACAGGGGGCCGCCGGACGTGGAGCTTTCTTT	TRBJ1-1	TRBD1	few	TRBV5-4
CASSRDSTPSGAQHF	TGTGCCAGCAGTCGGGACAGCACACCCTCAGGGGCCCAGCATTTT	TRBJ1-5	TRBD1	few	TRBV6-5
CASTGQGAWEQYF	TGTGCCAGCACCGGGCAGGGGGCGTGGGAGCAGTACTTC	TRBJ2-7	TRBD1	NA	TRBV2
CSVWDSGSGQETQYF	TGCAGCGTTTGGGATAGCGGGAGTGGGCAAGAGACCCAGTACTTC	TRBJ2-5	TRBD2	NA	TRBV29-1
CASSQSRQGANGYTF	TGCGCCAGCAGCCAATCGAGGCAGGGGGCGAATGGCTACACCTTC	TRBJ1-2	TRBD1	NA	TRBV4-3
CASSSGSGTRYNEQFF	TGCGCCAGCAGCTCCGGCTCCGGGACTAGATACAATGAGCAGTTCTTC	TRBJ2-1	TRBD2	NA	TRBV5-1
CSAFQETQYF	TGCAGTGCCTTTCAAGAGACCCAGTACTTC	TRBJ2-5	NA	many	TRBV20-1
CASSLTGTLYNEQFF	TGTGCCAGCAGTTTAACAGGGACCCTTTACAATGAGCAGTTCTTC	TRBJ2-1	NA	NA	TRBV6-5
CSVDRETEAFF	TGCAGTGTTGATAGGGAGACTGAAGCTTTCTTT	TRBJ1-1	NA	NA	TRBV20-1
CASSFGYQGRAGELFF	TGTGCCAGCAGCTTTGGGTACCAGGGTCGGGCCGGGGAGCTGTTTTTT	TRBJ2-2	NA	once	TRBV5-6
CASSFLAGTDTQYF	TGTGCCAGCAGCTTCCTAGCGGGGACAGATACGCAGTATTTT	TRBJ2-3	TRBD2	NA	TRBV11-1
CASSYPAGQHTEAFF	TGTGCCAGCAGTTACCCGGCGGGACAGCACACTGAAGCTTTCTTT	TRBJ1-1	TRBD1	few	TRBV6-6
CATHSGNAPSEQYF	TGTGCCACCCATAGCGGGAACGCTCCGAGCGAGCAGTACTTC	TRBJ2-7	TRBD2	NA	TRBV6-1
CATPGLSSYNEQFF	TGTGCCACCCCGGGATTGAGCTCCTACAATGAGCAGTTCTTC	TRBJ2-1	NA	NA	TRBV2
CASSLARDSGGYTF	TGTGCCAGCAGCTTGGCCCGGGACAGCGGTGGCTACACCTTC	TRBJ1-2	TRBD1	few	TRBV5-5
CASSSFRGGGYYEQYF	TGTGCCAGCAGCTCCTTTAGAGGGGGTGGGTACTACGAGCAGTACTTC	TRBJ2-7	NA	NA	TRBV7-2
CASRPDLSGYNEQFF	TGCGCCAGCAGACCGGACCTATCGGGATACAATGAGCAGTTCTTC	TRBJ2-1	NA	NA	TRBV5-1
CASSTRTGINYGYTF	TGTGCCAGCAGCACCCGGACAGGGATAAACTATGGCTACACCTTC	TRBJ1-2	TRBD1	NA	TRBV7-8
CATSRVGDGGNSNQPQHF	TGTGCCACCAGCAGAGTTGGGGACGGAGGGAATAGCAATCAGCCCCAGCATTTT	TRBJ1-5	NA	NA	TRBV15
CAWSKGKYEQYF	TGTGCCTGGAGTAAGGGGAAGTACGAGCAGTACTTC	TRBJ2-7	NA	few	TRBV30
CASSLQAGANTGELFF	TGTGCCAGCAGCTTACAAGCGGGAGCGAACACCGGGGAGCTGTTTTTT	TRBJ2-2	TRBD2	few	TRBV7-2
CAISASGQGDQPQHF	TGTGCCATCAGTGCCTCGGGACAGGGCGATCAGCCCCAGCATTTT	TRBJ1-5	TRBD1	NA	TRBV10-3
CASSPEGRGGNIQYF	TGTGCCAGCAGCCCCGAGGGGCGTGGGGGGAACATTCAGTACTTC	TRBJ2-4	NA	NA	TRBV27
CASSRGVGDEKLFF	TGTGCCAGTAGTAGGGGCGTTGGGGATGAAAAACTGTTTTTT	TRBJ1-4	NA	NA	TRBV19
CASSPGQGPIDGYTF	TGTGCCAGCAGCCCCGGACAGGGGCCTATCGATGGCTACACCTTC	TRBJ1-2	TRBD1	NA	TRBV7-3
CASRLGQGEGTQYF	TGTGCCAGCAGATTGGGACAGGGGGAAGGGACCCAGTACTTC	TRBJ2-5	TRBD1	NA	TRBV5-5
CASSFHRDGYGYTF	TGTGCCAGCAGCTTCCACAGGGATGGCTATGGCTACACCTTC	TRBJ1-2	NA	NA	TRBV7-2
CASSPDRGRTGELFF	TGTGCCAGCAGTCCGGACAGGGGGCGAACCGGGGAGCTGTTTTTT	TRBJ2-2	TRBD1	few	TRBV6-5
CASSDRGLNEQFF	TGTGCCAGCAGTGACCGAGGGTTGAATGAGCAGTTCTTC	TRBJ2-1	NA	NA	TRBV6-1
CASSSSGEIGYGYTF	TGTGCCAGCAGTTCCTCAGGGGAGATCGGATATGGCTACACCTTC	TRBJ1-2	NA	few	TRBV28
CASSLGGSAGELFF	TGCGCCAGCAGCTTAGGGGGATCGGCCGGGGAGCTGTTTTTT	TRBJ2-2	NA	NA	TRBV5-1
CASSLRYQGGNNEQFF	TGTGCCAGCAGTTTAAGATACCAGGGGGGAAACAATGAGCAGTTCTTC	TRBJ2-1	NA	few	TRBV27
CASSVDEGYEQYF	TGTGCCAGCAGCGTAGACGAGGGTTACGAGCAGTACTTC	TRBJ2-7	NA	few	TRBV9
CASSEAGPQQHF	TGCGCCAGCAGTGAGGCAGGGCCCCAACAGCATTTT	TRBJ1-5	NA	NA	TRBV10-2
CASGGDSRQPQHF	TGTGCCAGCGGGGGGGATTCAAGGCAGCCCCAGCATTTT	TRBJ1-5	NA	few	TRBV27
CASNQGLVSSYEQYF	TGTGCCAGCAACCAAGGACTCGTGAGCTCCTACGAGCAGTACTTC	TRBJ2-7	NA	NA	TRBV28
CASSYSRQGSGNTIYF	TGTGCCAGCAGTTACTCCCGACAGGGATCTGGAAACACCATATATTTT	TRBJ1-3	TRBD1	NA	TRBV6-5
CASSSYLRDRGSTDTQYF	TGTGCCAGTAGTTCCTACCTTAGGGACAGGGGTAGCACAGATACGCAGTATTTT	TRBJ2-3	TRBD1	NA	TRBV19
CASGRLAGDNEQFF	TGTGCCAGCGGGCGACTAGCGGGAGACAATGAGCAGTTCTTC	TRBJ2-1	TRBD2	NA	TRBV7-8
CASSLMTGSETQYF	TGTGCCAGTAGTCTGATGACGGGGTCGGAGACCCAGTACTTC	TRBJ2-5	NA	few	TRBV19
CASSSRQGGFSEAFF	TGTGCCAGCAGCTCCCGACAGGGAGGTTTCTCTGAAGCTTTCTTT	TRBJ1-1	TRBD1	NA	TRBV11-2